This T cell receptor beta chain was documented in a study of blood T cells in healthy people across ages. Whole-study results and caveats: Comparison with aged donors showed that long-lived donors had more naive CD4+ cells and higher diversity. Observed TCR beta diversity per million T cells went down as age went up. This fall followed a roughly linear course with age. Observed TCR beta diversity showed a strong correlation with the percentage of naive T cells as measured by flow cytometry.

The second PCR ran roughly 6 to 11 cycles with a sample-barcoded 5' primer and J-beta primers. A template-switch adaptor that had 12 random nucleotides put a tag on each cDNA molecule. In TCRdb, the 5' RACE reads were re-called with MiXCR into one record per CDR3 protein. Seen here are 1.4 million or so distinct CDR3 sequences, roughly 43% observed once, and the top ten hold about 3.8%. A remark on this clonotype: Its cognate antigen is unknown.

V gave up 5 bases and J gave up 5 bases; unmatched junction bases: 4. Looked up from germline, CDR1 is SGHRS and CDR2 is YFSETQ. The CDR3 is 13 residues long. The sequencing sample was made of blood. This sequence joins TRBV5-1 and TRBJ2-5; TRBD2 matches 9 bases. This TCR derives from a young woman in good health. This CDR3 is CASRFSGSETQYF. In DNA, the CDR3 is TGCGCCAGCAGATTTAGCGGGAGTGAGACCCAGTACTTC. Supplemented by reference TRBV5-1 and TRBJ2-5, the full variable domain reads KAGVTQTPRYLIKTRGQQVTLSCSPISGHRSVSWYQQTPGQGLQFLFEYFSETQRNKGNFPGRFSGRQFSNSRSEMNVSTLELGDSALYLCASRFSGSETQYFGPGTRLLVL.